What follows are 20 T cell receptor beta chains derived from one specimen sequenced in a study of blood T cells in healthy people across ages. The second PCR ran roughly 6 to 11 cycles with a sample-barcoded 5' primer and J-beta primers. MiXCR, applied by TCRdb to the 5' RACE reads, yields one record per CDR3 protein. The sample lists 1.5 million to 2 million distinct CDR3 sequences, about 35% occurring once. Material for sequencing was blood. The source of these receptors is a woman in her 30s in good health.

V gene TRBV13 combines with J gene TRBJ2-2; no reliable D call. Germline lookup yields CDR1 PRHDT and CDR2 FYEKMQ (reference sequence). CDR3 length equals 13 residues. Trimming stripped 2 bases from V and 0 bases from J, with 1 base between. The CDR3 is CASSLPNTGELFF. CDR3 sequence (DNA): TGTGCCAGCAGCTTACCGAACACCGGGGAGCTGTTTTTT.

This clonotype was found many times. The rearrangement links TRBV4-1 to TRBJ2-1, with TRBD2 matching 7 bases. CDR1 MGHRA and CDR2 YSYEKL come from the germline V gene. The V and J ends lost 2 bases and 3 bases, in that order; junction bases with no gene match: 7. This CDR3 spans 16 amino acids. The CDR3 spells CASSQFSGPLYNEQFF. CDR3 coding DNA: TGCGCCAGCAGCCAATTTAGCGGGCCACTCTACAATGAGCAGTTCTTC.

This chain joins TRBV28 and TRBJ2-7, with D perhaps TRBD2 (5 bases). Looked up from germline, CDR1 is MDHEN and CDR2 is SYDVKM. This CDR3 spans 14 amino acids. V was pared by 1 base and J by 3 bases, with 10 bases between. In DNA, the CDR3 is TGTGCCAGCAGTTTATCAAGCCGGGACTACGAGCAGTACTTC. Translated: CASSLSSRDYEQYF.

The genes are TRBV7-2 and TRBJ1-1, with D hard to call. The germline V gene has CDR1 SGHTA and CDR2 FQGNSA. V was cut by 2 bases and J by 5 bases, with 9 bases left in between. The CDR3 spans 13 residues. The CDR3 DNA follows: TGTGCCAGCAGCTTAATGTTGACTACTGAAGCTTTCTTT. Its translation is CASSLMLTTEAFF. The complete variable domain, with remaining parts taken from reference TRBV7-2 and TRBJ1-1, reads GAGVSQSPSNKVTEKGKDVELRCDPISGHTALYWYRQSLGQGLEFLIYFQGNSAPDKSGLPSDRFSAERTGGSVSTLTIQRTQQEDSAVYLCASSLMLTTEAFFGQGTRLTVV.

The CDR3 loop reads CASSRDSLGNEQFF. As DNA, the CDR3 is TGTGCCAGCAGCCGGGACTCTCTGGGGAATGAGCAGTTCTTC. V and J are TRBV5-4 and TRBJ2-1; possible D gene TRBD2, 6 bases. The CDR3 extends over 14 amino acids. V lost 4 bases, J lost 7 bases, and 15 bases lay in between. CDR1 is SGHNT and CDR2 is YYREEE in the germline V gene (reference sequence).

This clonotype was seen many times. J is TRBJ2-7 and V is TRBV29-1; either TRBD1 or TRBD2 may supply D (5 bases each). Germline CDR1 and CDR2: SQVTM and ANQGSEA. This CDR3 contains 14 residues. V gave up 7 bases and J gave up 0 bases, with 16 bases separating them. The CDR3 nucleotides read TGCAGCGCCTCCGGGGCCATAAGCTCCTACGAGCAGTACTTC. This codes for CSASGAISSYEQYF.

The chain is built from TRBV4-1 and TRBJ1-6, with 8 bases aligning to TRBD1. Trimming cost V 0 bases and J 11 bases; bases outside gene matches: 6. This CDR3 has 15 amino acids. Looked up from germline, CDR1 is MGHRA and CDR2 is YSYEKL. CDR3 residues: CASSQERTGRAPLHF. CDR3 DNA: TGCGCCAGCAGCCAAGAACGGACAGGGAGAGCACCCCTCCACTTT.

There are many counts of this clonotype. The rearrangement links TRBV12-3 or TRBV12-4 to TRBJ2-7, with 7 bases lining up with TRBD1. CDR3 length: 14 residues. J was trimmed by 2 bases and V by 3 bases; bases with no gene match: 4. The CDR3 region is CASSFRQGAYEQYF. DNA for the CDR3: TGTGCCAGCAGTTTCAGGCAGGGGGCCTACGAGCAGTACTTC.

The chain joins TRBV12-3 or TRBV12-4 to TRBJ2-7; 10 positions match TRBD1. The CDR3 is 15 amino acids. Trimming cost V 6 bases and J 2 bases; bases outside gene matches: 7. In DNA form, the CDR3 reads TGTGCCAGCAGGAGACAGGGGGCCAATGCCTACGAGCAGTACTTC. Translated, it gives CASRRQGANAYEQYF.

V is TRBV5-1 and J is TRBJ2-1; 8 nucleotides line up with TRBD1. The DNA end favors TRBJ2-7, so the J call may be wrong. This CDR3 is built from 15 residues. Germline CDR1 is SGHRS and CDR2 is YFSETQ. CDR3 in amino acids: CASSLSQGAYNEQYF. The CDR3 DNA is TGCGCCAGCAGCTTGAGCCAGGGGGCATACAATGAGCAGTACTTC.

The genes are TRBV7-9 and TRBJ2-7, with D tentatively TRBD1 or TRBD2 (5 bases each). The V gene's germline CDR1 is SEHNR and CDR2 FQNEAQ (reference sequence). The CDR3 runs to 11 residues. Trimming removed 4 bases from V and 10 bases from J, with 11 bases in between. This CDR3 reads CASSSLGDQYF. The CDR3 DNA reads TGTGCCAGCAGCTCCTTGGGGGATCAGTACTTC.

The gene calls are TRBV15 and TRBJ1-1; D unclear. Germline CDR1 and CDR2: LNHNV and YYDKDF (reference sequence). The CDR3 sequence is 15 residues long. Trimming stripped 0 bases from V and 0 bases from J, with 8 bases between. The chain's CDR3 is CATSRERRLNTEAFF. DNA of the CDR3: TGTGCCACCAGCAGAGAAAGGAGATTGAACACTGAAGCTTTCTTT.

In regard to this clonotype: With a much larger clone just one base away, this may be a read error. The V gene is TRBV29-1, the J gene TRBJ2-7; 7 bases map to TRBD1. The CDR3 is made up of 14 amino acids. Germline V gives CDR1 SQVTM, CDR2 ANQGSEA. V lost 5 bases, J lost 3 bases, and 10 bases stayed unmatched. The CDR3 protein is CSVWGTEANYEQYF. DNA of the CDR3: TGCAGCGTTTGGGGGACAGAGGCTAACTACGAGCAGTACTTC.

The sample holds many counts of this clonotype. One end of the junction is discordant with germline, which a read error may explain. The chain links TRBV29-1 to TRBJ2-3; tentative D call: TRBD1 (6 bases). The CDR3 has 15 residues. The V gene's germline CDR1 is SQVTM and CDR2 ANQGSEA. DNA of the CDR3: TGCAGCGTCGAAGGGCAGTTGCTACAGGGAGATACGCAGTATTTT. It specifies CSVEGQLLQGDTQYF.

The table lists this clonotype with many counts. The genes are TRBV7-9 and TRBJ2-5; 8 bases match TRBD2. This CDR3 region has 16 residues. Germline values: CDR1 SEHNR, CDR2 FQNEAQ (reference sequence). Trimming removed 5 bases from V and 4 bases from J; junction bases left unmatched: 12. The CDR3 loop reads CASSRTSTQGRETQYF. CDR3 coding DNA: TGTGCCAGCAGCCGGACTAGCACGCAGGGTAGAGAGACCCAGTACTTC.

This chain uses TRBV6-1 with TRBJ2-5; no definite D call. Germline V gives CDR1 MNHNS, CDR2 SASEGT. The CDR3 sequence is 13 residues long. V was pared by 1 base and J by 6 bases, with 9 bases between. The CDR3 is CASSEVNRQTQYF. Written as DNA, the CDR3 is TGTGCCAGCAGTGAAGTGAACAGACAGACCCAGTACTTC.

This clonotype has a handful of counts. The chain has TRBV11-1 and TRBJ2-3; D is possibly TRBD1 (6 bases). CDR1 and CDR2 (germline): SGHAT, FQDESV (reference sequence). With 1 base removed from V and 0 bases from J, the gap between germline ends came to 11 bases. The CDR3 spans 16 residues. For the CDR3, the DNA is TGTGCCAGCAGCTTAGAGGGGGATCCTAGCACAGATACGCAGTATTTT. This encodes CASSLEGDPSTDTQYF. Drawing the rest from reference TRBV11-1 and TRBJ2-3, the complete variable domain is EAEVAQSPRYKITEKSQAVAFWCDPISGHATLYWYRQILGQGPELLVQFQDESVVDDSQLPKDRFSAERLKGVDSTLKIQPAELGDSAMYLCASSLEGDPSTDTQYFGPGTRLTVL.

V is TRBV9 and J is TRBJ2-3; D is uncertain. V lost 1 base and J 2 bases, leaving 8 bases between the germline ends. CDR3 length: 14 residues. Per germline, CDR1 SGDLS and CDR2 YYNGEE. The CDR3 nucleotides read TGTGCCAGCAGCGTAAGTAGTCTCACAGATACGCAGTATTTT. It yields the protein CASSVSSLTDTQYF.

This sequence joins TRBV20-1 and TRBJ2-7; 7 bases are shared with TRBD1. Trimming cost V 6 bases and J 3 bases; bases outside gene matches: 11. Germline V gives CDR1 DFQATT, CDR2 SNEGSKA (reference sequence). The CDR3 runs to 14 residues. The CDR3 DNA follows: TGCAGTGCCGCGCACAGGGGAAGTCTCTACGAGCAGTACTTC. Its translation is CSAAHRGSLYEQYF.

The V gene is TRBV20-1, the J gene TRBJ2-5; 9 nucleotides line up with TRBD2. The CDR3 is 17 amino acids. CDR1 and CDR2 from the germline V gene are DFQATT and SNEGSKA (reference sequence). Unmatched junction bases numbered 17, after V lost 5 bases and J lost 4 bases. In nucleotides, the CDR3 is TGCAGTGCTCAACCTCCGAAAGTGCGGGAGGGCCGAGAGACCCAGTACTTC. It is translated as CSAQPPKVREGRETQYF.